The sequence of this T cell receptor (beta chain) was determined in a study of shared clonotypes between healthy human individuals. Naive CD8 cells comprised CD45RO-negative, CCR7-positively selected cells, excluding terminally differentiated effector memory CD45RA+ cells. Profiling relied on immunoSEQ multiplex PCR, and the TCRdb table lists in-frame clones only, not all of them. The data hold about 870,000 clones, with 85% to 95% observed a single time. The V end lost 5 bases, the J end lost 2 bases, and 16 bases lay between the germline ends. The CDR3 is made up of 16 amino acids. Germline V gene data show CDR1 as SEHNR and CDR2 as FQNEAQ (reference sequence).

The TCR was taken from a man in his thirties or forties in good health. The sample consisted of naive CD8+ T cells sorted from blood. The chain recombines TRBV7-9 with TRBJ2-1; perhaps TRBD1 as D (6 bases). CDR3 loop: CASSLDSLAPYNEQFF. The CDR3 coding sequence is TGTGCCAGCAGCCTGGACAGCCTGGCCCCCTACAATGAGCAGTTCTTC.